This T cell receptor beta chain was recovered during a study of identical twins. Points from the study as a whole: Whereas memory repertoires showed no such difference, abundant cord blood beta clonotypes carried fewer insertions. Researchers reported weaker excess twin sharing in beta out-of-frame sequences.

The CDR3 totals 16 residues. V was pared by 2 bases and J by 2 bases, with 10 bases between. Germline V CDR1 and CDR2: WSHSY, SAAADI. A note on this clonotype: Its specificity is not known.

TCRdb reanalysed the 5' RACE reads using MiXCR and keeps one entry per CDR3 protein. The repertoire includes some 320,000 distinct CDR3 sequences, over 9% of them detected once, and about 7% sits in the top ten. The same data also went into a second study, on yellow fever vaccine responses in identical twins. That publication notes: Reportedly, twins showed a vaccine T cell response that looked partly convergent and partly personalized.

This TCR came from a woman between 18 and 29 years old in good health. The chain uses TRBV10-2 and TRBJ1-6; possibly TRBD1 for D (5 bases). Sequencing input: CD8+ T cells sorted from blood. The CDR3 bases are TGCGCCAGCAGTGAGGGGGCAGGACCCTATAATTCACCCCTCCACTTT. It encodes CASSEGAGPYNSPLHF.